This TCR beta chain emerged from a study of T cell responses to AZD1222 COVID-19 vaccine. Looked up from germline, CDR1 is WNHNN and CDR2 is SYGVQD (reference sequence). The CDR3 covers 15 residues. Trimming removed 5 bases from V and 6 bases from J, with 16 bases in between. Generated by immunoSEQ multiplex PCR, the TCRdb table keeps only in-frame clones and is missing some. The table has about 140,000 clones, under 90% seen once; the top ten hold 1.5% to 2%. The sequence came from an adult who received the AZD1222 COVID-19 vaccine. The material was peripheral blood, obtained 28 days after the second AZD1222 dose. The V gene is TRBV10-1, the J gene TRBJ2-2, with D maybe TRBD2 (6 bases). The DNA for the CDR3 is TGCGCCAGCAGTTCTGCACTAGCCGGGGCCGGGGAGCTGTTTTTT. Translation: CASSSALAGAGELFF.